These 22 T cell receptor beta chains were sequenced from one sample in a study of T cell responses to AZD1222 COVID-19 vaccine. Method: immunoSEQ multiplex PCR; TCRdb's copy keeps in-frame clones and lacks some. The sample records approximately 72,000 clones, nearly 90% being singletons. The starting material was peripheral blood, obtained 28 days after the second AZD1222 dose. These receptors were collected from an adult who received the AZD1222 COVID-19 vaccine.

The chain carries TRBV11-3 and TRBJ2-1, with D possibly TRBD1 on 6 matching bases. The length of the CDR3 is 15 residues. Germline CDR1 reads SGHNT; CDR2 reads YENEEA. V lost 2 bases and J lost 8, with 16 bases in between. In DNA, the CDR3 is TGTGCCAGCAGCTTATCTCGGGACATCAGGGATGAGCAGTTCTTC. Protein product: CASSLSRDIRDEQFF.

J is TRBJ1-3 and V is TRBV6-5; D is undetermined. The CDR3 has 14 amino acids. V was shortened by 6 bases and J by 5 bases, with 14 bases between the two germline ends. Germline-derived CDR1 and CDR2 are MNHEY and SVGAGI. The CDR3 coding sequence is TGTGCCAGCAGCGCAACAGTGCAGAGAAACACCATATATTTT. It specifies CASSATVQRNTIYF.

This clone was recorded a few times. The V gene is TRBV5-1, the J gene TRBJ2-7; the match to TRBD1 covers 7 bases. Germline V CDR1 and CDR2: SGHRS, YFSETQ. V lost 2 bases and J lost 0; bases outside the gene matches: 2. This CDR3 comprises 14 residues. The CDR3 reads CASSFGTVSYEQYF. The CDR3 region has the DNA TGCGCCAGCAGCTTTGGGACAGTCTCCTACGAGCAGTACTTC.

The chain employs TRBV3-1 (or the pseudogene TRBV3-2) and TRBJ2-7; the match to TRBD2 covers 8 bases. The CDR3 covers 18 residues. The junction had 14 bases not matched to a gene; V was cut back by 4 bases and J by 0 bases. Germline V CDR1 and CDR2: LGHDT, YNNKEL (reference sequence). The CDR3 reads CASSPTPRASGSSYEQYF. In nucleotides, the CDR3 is TGTGCCAGCAGCCCCACCCCCAGGGCCAGCGGGAGCTCCTACGAGCAGTACTTC.

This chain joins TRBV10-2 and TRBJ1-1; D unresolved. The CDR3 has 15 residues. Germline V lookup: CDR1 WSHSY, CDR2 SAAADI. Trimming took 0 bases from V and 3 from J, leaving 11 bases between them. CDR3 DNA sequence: TGCGCCAGCAGTGAGTCGAACGGAGGACACACTGAAGCTTTCTTT. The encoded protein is CASSESNGGHTEAFF.

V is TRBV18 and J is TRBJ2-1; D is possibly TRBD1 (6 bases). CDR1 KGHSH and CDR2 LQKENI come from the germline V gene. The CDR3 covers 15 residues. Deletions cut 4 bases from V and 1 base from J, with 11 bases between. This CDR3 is CASSRGQGSYNEQFF. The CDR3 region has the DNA TGTGCCAGCTCACGGGGGCAGGGGTCCTACAATGAGCAGTTCTTC.

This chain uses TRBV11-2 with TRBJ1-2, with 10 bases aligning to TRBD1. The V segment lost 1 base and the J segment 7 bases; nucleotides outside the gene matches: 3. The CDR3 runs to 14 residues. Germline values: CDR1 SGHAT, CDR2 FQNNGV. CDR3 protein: CASSLGQGAVGYTF. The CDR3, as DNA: TGTGCCAGCAGCTTAGGACAGGGGGCTGTTGGCTACACCTTC.

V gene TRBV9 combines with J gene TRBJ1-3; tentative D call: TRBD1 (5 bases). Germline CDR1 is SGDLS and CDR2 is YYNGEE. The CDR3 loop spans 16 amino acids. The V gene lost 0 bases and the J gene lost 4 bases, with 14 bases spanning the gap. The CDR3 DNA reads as TGTGCCAGCAGCGTAGGACAGCCTTCCACGGGAAACACCATATATTTT. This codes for CASSVGQPSTGNTIYF.

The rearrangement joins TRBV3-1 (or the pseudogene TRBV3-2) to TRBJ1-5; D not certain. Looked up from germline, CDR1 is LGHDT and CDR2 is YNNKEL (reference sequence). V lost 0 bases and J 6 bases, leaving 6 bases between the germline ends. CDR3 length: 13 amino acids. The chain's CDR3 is CASSQEAGQPQHF. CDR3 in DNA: TGTGCCAGCAGCCAAGAGGCTGGTCAGCCCCAGCATTTT.

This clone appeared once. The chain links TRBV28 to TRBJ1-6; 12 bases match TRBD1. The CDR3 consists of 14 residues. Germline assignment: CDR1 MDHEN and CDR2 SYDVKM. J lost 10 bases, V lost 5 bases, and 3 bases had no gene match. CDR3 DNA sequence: TGTGCCAGCAGTGGGACAGGGGGCTGGTCACCCCTCCACTTT. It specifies CASSGTGGWSPLHF.

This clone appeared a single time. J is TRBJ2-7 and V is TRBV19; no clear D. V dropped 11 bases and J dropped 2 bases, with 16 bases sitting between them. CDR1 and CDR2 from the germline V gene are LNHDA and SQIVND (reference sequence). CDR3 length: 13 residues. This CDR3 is CAEPQFPTYEQYF. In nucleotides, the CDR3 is TGTGCCGAACCGCAGTTCCCTACCTACGAGCAGTACTTC.

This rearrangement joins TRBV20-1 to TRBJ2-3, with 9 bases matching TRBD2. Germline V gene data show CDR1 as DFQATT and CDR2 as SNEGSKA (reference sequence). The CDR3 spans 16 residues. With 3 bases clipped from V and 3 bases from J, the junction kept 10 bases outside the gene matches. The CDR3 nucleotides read TGCAGTGCTAGTTTAGCGGGAGTAGTGGGTACAGATACGCAGTATTTT. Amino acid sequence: CSASLAGVVGTDTQYF.

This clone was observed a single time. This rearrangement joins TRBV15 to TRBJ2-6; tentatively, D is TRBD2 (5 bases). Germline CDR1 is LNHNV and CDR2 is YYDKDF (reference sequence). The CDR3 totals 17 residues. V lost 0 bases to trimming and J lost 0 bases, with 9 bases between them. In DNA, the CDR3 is TGTGCCACCAGCAGAGATTCCGAGGGCTCTGGGGCCAACGTCCTGACTTTC. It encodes CATSRDSEGSGANVLTF.

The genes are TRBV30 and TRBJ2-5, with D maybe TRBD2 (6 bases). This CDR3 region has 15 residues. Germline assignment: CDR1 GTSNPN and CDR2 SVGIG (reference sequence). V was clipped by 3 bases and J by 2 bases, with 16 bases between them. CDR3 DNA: TGTGCCTGGAGCGCTGCGGTCGGGGGACAAGAGACCCAGTACTTC. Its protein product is CAWSAAVGGQETQYF.

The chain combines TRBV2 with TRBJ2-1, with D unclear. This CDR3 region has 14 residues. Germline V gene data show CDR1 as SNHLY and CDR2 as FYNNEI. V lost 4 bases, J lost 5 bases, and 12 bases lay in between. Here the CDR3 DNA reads TGTGCCAGCAGTGCCCCTCCCGACCACAATGAGCAGTTCTTC. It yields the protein CASSAPPDHNEQFF.

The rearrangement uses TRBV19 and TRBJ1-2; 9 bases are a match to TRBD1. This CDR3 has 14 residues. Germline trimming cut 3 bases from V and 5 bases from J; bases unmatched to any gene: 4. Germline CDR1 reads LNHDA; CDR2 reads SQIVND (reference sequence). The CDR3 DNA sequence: TGTGCCAGTAGTATTACAGGGGGCGGATATGGCTACACCTTC. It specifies CASSITGGGYGYTF.

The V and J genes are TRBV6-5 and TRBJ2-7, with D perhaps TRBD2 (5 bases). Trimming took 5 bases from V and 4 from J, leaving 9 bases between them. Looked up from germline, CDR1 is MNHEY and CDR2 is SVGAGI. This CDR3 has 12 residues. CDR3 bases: TGTGCCAGCAGTAGGACGGGGTACGAGCAGTACTTC. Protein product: CASSRTGYEQYF.

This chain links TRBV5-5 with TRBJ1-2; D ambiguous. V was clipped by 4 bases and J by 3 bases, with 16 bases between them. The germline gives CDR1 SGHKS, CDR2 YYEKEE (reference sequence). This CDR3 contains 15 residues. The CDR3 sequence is CASSHEHAPDYGYTF. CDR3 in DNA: TGTGCCAGCAGCCATGAACACGCTCCGGACTATGGCTACACCTTC. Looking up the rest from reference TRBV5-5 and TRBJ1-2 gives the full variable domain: DAGVTQSPTHLIKTRGQQVTLRCSPISGHKSVSWYQQVLGQGPQFIFQYYEKEERGRGNFPDRFSARQFPNYSSELNVNALLLGDSALYLCASSHEHAPDYGYTFGSGTRLTVV.

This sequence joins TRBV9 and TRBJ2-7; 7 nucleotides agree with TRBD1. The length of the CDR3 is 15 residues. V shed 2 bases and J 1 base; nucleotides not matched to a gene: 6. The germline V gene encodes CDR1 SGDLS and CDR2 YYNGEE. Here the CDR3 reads CASSVGHRGSYEQYF. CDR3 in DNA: TGTGCCAGCAGCGTCGGGCACAGGGGTTCCTACGAGCAGTACTTC.

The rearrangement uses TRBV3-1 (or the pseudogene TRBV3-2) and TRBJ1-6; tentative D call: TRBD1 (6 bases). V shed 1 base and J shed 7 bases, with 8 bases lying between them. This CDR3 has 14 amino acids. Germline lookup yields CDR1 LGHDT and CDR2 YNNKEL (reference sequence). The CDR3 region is CASSQVDRNSPLHF. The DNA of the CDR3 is TGTGCCAGCAGCCAAGTGGACAGAAATTCACCCCTCCACTTT.

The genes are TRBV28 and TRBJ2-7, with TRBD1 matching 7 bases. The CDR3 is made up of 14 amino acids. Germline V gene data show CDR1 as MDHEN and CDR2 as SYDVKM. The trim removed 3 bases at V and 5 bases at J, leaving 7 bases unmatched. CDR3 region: CASSLGTETHEQYF. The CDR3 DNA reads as TGTGCCAGCAGTTTGGGGACAGAAACCCACGAGCAGTACTTC.

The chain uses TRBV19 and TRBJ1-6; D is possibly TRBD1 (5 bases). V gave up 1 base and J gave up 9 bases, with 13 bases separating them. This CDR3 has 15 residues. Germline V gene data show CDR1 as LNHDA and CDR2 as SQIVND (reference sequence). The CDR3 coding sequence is TGTGCCAGTAGTATAGCTGGCCCAGGGTTTTCACCCCTCCACTTT. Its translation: CASSIAGPGFSPLHF.